The next 29 T cell receptor beta chains were all read from a single sample in a study of T cells in Graves' hyperthyroidism and ophthalmopathy. RNA transcripts served as the template for amplifying TCR beta CDR3 regions. The HTBI primer set drove a first-round RT-PCR of the TCR CDR3. TCRdb re-derived calls from the multiplex PCR reads in MiXCR, one entry per CDR3 protein. The table records around 240,000 distinct CDR3 sequences, roughly 15% of them present only once. Source material: blood. All receptors come from a woman aged 40 to 49 with Graves' hyperthyroidism that later progressed to Graves' ophthalmopathy.

The V call is TRBV28, the J call TRBJ2-3, with TRBD1 matching over 8 bases. The junction had 22 bases not matched to a gene; V was cut back by 5 bases and J by 12 bases. The CDR3 consists of 17 residues. CDR1 and CDR2 (germline): MDHEN, SYDVKM. The CDR3 loop is CASSPRHRGSRGDSQYF. CDR3 DNA sequence: TGTGCCAGCAGTCCTAGACACAGGGGGAGTAGAGGAGATTCTCAGTATTTT. The whole variable domain, filled in from reference TRBV28 and TRBJ2-3, reads DVKVTQSSRYLVKRTGEKVFLECVQDMDHENMFWYRQDPGLGLRLIYFSYDVKMKEKGDIPEGYSVSREKKERFSLILESASTNQTSMYLCASSPRHRGSRGDSQYFGPGTRLTVL.

This clonotype was seen repeatedly, ten times or more. This chain connects TRBV7-9 to TRBJ1-1; D gene uncertain. Germline-derived CDR1 and CDR2 are SEHNR and FQNEAQ (reference sequence). This CDR3 spans 12 amino acids. V was clipped by 4 bases and J by 5 bases, with 8 bases between them. The CDR3, as DNA: TGTGCCAGCAGCTCGTGGGAAACTGAAGCTTTCTTT. Protein: CASSSWETEAFF.

This clonotype was observed many times. The chain combines TRBV11-2 with TRBJ2-4; no firm D call. The CDR3 loop spans 16 amino acids. Germline-derived CDR1 and CDR2 are SGHAT and FQNNGV. V was pared by 5 bases and J by 0 bases, with 14 bases between. The CDR3 DNA follows: TGTGCCAGCAGCCCGAGGTGGGGATTAGCCAAAAACATTCAGTACTTC. Translating it yields CASSPRWGLAKNIQYF.

This chain links TRBV6-1 with TRBJ2-5; 11 bases map to TRBD1. Germline V gives CDR1 MNHNS, CDR2 SASEGT. The CDR3 consists of 15 residues. V was clipped by 4 bases and J by 1 base; unmatched bases: 2. This CDR3 reads CASSVGTGGQETQYF. CDR3 nucleotides: TGTGCCAGCAGTGTGGGGACAGGGGGCCAAGAGACCCAGTACTTC.

This clonotype was counted many times. The chain has TRBV20-1 and TRBJ1-1; 11 nucleotides line up with TRBD1. CDR1 is DFQATT, CDR2 SNEGSKA, per germline (reference sequence). J was trimmed by 7 bases and V by 3 bases; bases with no gene match: 7. This CDR3 is built from 14 residues. For the CDR3, the DNA is TGCAGTGCTAGGGGGACAGGGGGAAACGATGAAGCTTTCTTT. It yields the protein CSARGTGGNDEAFF.

This clonotype was seen many times. V is TRBV7-9 and J is TRBJ1-4; D is perhaps TRBD1 (5 bases). This CDR3 spans 12 amino acids. Trimming took 5 bases from V and 5 from J, leaving 6 bases between them. Germline CDR1 and CDR2: SEHNR and FQNEAQ (reference sequence). CDR3 DNA: TGTGCCAGCAGCCCAGGGAATGAAAAACTGTTTTTT. Encoded protein: CASSPGNEKLFF.

This clonotype has ten or more counts. V usage is TRBV2 and J usage is TRBJ2-5; possibly TRBD1 for D (6 bases). Germline CDR1 SNHLY, CDR2 FYNNEI. The CDR3 runs 13 residues. The germline V and J ends were trimmed by 5 bases and 3 bases, with 10 bases remaining between them. The CDR3 DNA follows: TGTGCCAGCAGTAAGGACAGTAAAGAGACCCAGTACTTC. It codes for CASSKDSKETQYF.

This clonotype showed up many times. The gene calls are TRBV6-5 and TRBJ1-3; D is possibly TRBD1 (5 bases). The CDR3 loop spans 15 amino acids. Trimming cost V 1 base and J 2 bases, with 9 bases left between them. The germline V gene encodes CDR1 MNHEY and CDR2 SVGAGI. The CDR3 spells CASSYYRSPGNTIYF. CDR3 nucleotides: TGTGCCAGCAGTTACTACAGGTCCCCTGGAAACACCATATATTTT.

The rearrangement joins TRBV7-9 to TRBJ2-7; a possible D gene is TRBD1 (6 bases). The V end lost 5 bases, the J end lost 0 bases, and 23 bases lay between the germline ends. The germline V gene has CDR1 SEHNR and CDR2 FQNEAQ (reference sequence). This CDR3 is built from 18 residues. DNA for the CDR3: TGTGCCAGCAGCCCGAGGGGGATGACCCGGGACGCCTCCTACGAGCAGTACTTC. Its protein is CASSPRGMTRDASYEQYF.

In this sample, this clonotype turned up many times. V is TRBV20-1 and J is TRBJ2-5; weak D call: TRBD2 (6 bases). This CDR3 spans 10 amino acids. V lost 4 bases, J lost 11 bases, and 11 bases lay in between. CDR1 is DFQATT and CDR2 is SNEGSKA in the germline V gene (reference sequence). The CDR3 DNA follows: TGCAGTGCTAAAACTAGCTTACAGTACTTC. Translated: CSAKTSLQYF.

This chain uses TRBV6-2 or TRBV6-3 with TRBJ2-1; 11 bases are shared with TRBD2. CDR1 MNHEY and CDR2 SVGEGT come from the germline V gene. There are 17 residues in the CDR3. Trimming cost V 6 bases and J 2 bases; bases outside gene matches: 9. In nucleotides, the CDR3 is TGTGCCAGCAGACGCGGCGGACTAGCGGGTGCCTACAATGAGCAGTTCTTC. Amino acid sequence: CASRRGGLAGAYNEQFF.

This clonotype was picked up many times. The genes are TRBV2 and TRBJ2-1; 14 nucleotides line up with TRBD2. In germline, CDR1 is SNHLY, CDR2 FYNNEI. This CDR3 contains 18 residues. V lost 8 bases and J lost 5; bases outside the gene matches: 14. The CDR3 loop reads CASLTTGTSGSVHNEQFF. CDR3 DNA: TGTGCCAGCCTAACTACCGGGACTAGCGGGAGCGTCCACAATGAGCAGTTCTTC.

This clonotype was recorded many times. V and J are TRBV5-6 and TRBJ1-2; perhaps TRBD1 as D (5 bases). The CDR3 runs to 13 residues. In germline, CDR1 is SGHDT, CDR2 YYEEEE. V gave up 0 bases and J gave up 5 bases, with 8 bases separating them. The CDR3 sequence: CASSLGTTYGYTF. For the CDR3, the DNA is TGTGCCAGCAGCTTGGGGACAACATATGGCTACACCTTC.

This clonotype was counted once. V is TRBV28 and J is TRBJ2-7; a possible D gene is TRBD2 (6 bases). This CDR3 is built from 16 residues. Trimming took 5 bases from V and 0 from J, leaving 17 bases between them. Germline assignment: CDR1 MDHEN and CDR2 SYDVKM. CDR3 coding DNA: TGTGCCAGCAGTCTATACCCGGGACTGAGCTCCTACGAGCAGTACTTC. Protein product: CASSLYPGLSSYEQYF. The full variable domain, rest sourced from reference TRBV28 and TRBJ2-7, is DVKVTQSSRYLVKRTGEKVFLECVQDMDHENMFWYRQDPGLGLRLIYFSYDVKMKEKGDIPEGYSVSREKKERFSLILESASTNQTSMYLCASSLYPGLSSYEQYFGPGTRLTVT.

The table lists this clonotype with many counts. CDR3 loop: CASSLTQGSYEQYF. The CDR3 DNA is TGTGCCAGCAGTTTAACGCAGGGGTCGTACGAGCAGTACTTC. This chain links TRBV12-3 or TRBV12-4 with TRBJ2-7, with D possibly being TRBD1 (6 bases). V dropped 2 bases and J dropped 4 bases, with 12 bases sitting between them. The CDR3 has 14 amino acids.

This clonotype has a count of ten or more. The chain is built from TRBV18 and TRBJ1-2, with TRBD1 as a possible D gene (5 bases). This CDR3 has 15 amino acids. The germline gives CDR1 KGHSH, CDR2 LQKENI. V was trimmed by 6 bases and J by 8 bases, leaving 22 bases between them. CDR3 amino acids: CASSNAGGGSSGYTF. As DNA, the CDR3 is TGTGCCAGCTCCAACGCCGGGGGGGGTTCCTCCGGCTACACCTTC.

This clonotype came up many times. The chain uses TRBV5-1 and TRBJ2-1, with 8 bases lining up with TRBD2. Unmatched junction bases numbered 7, after V lost 6 bases and J lost 5 bases. This CDR3 has 14 amino acids. CDR1 SGHRS and CDR2 YFSETQ come from the germline V gene. The CDR3 coding sequence is TGCGCCAGCAAGGTGGGGACTAGTGACAATGAGCAGTTCTTC. Translated, it gives CASKVGTSDNEQFF.

This clonotype was recorded at least ten times. The J gene is TRBJ2-1, the V gene TRBV7-2; the D gene is possibly TRBD2 (5 bases). CDR3 length: 17 residues. From germline, CDR1 is SGHTA and CDR2 FQGNSA. V dropped 5 bases and J dropped 0 bases, with 17 bases sitting between them. The CDR3: CASSNRILGSSYNEQFF. CDR3 DNA sequence: TGTGCCAGCAGCAACCGCATACTAGGGAGCTCCTACAATGAGCAGTTCTTC.

Only one count was recorded for this clonotype. V is TRBV28 and J is TRBJ1-5; possible D gene TRBD1, 5 bases. Deletions cut 7 bases from V and 0 bases from J, with 13 bases between. CDR3 size: 15 residues. The V gene's germline CDR1 is MDHEN and CDR2 SYDVKM. The CDR3 coding sequence is TGTGCCAGCACCCCAGGGTCGCATAGCAATCAGCCCCAGCATTTT. This translates into CASTPGSHSNQPQHF. Together with reference TRBV28 and TRBJ1-5, the CDR3 gives the full variable domain: DVKVTQSSRYLVKRTGEKVFLECVQDMDHENMFWYRQDPGLGLRLIYFSYDVKMKEKGDIPEGYSVSREKKERFSLILESASTNQTSMYLCASTPGSHSNQPQHFGDGTRLSIL.

This clonotype was seen at least ten times. This chain uses TRBV2 with TRBJ2-2; D is unresolved. Germline values: CDR1 SNHLY, CDR2 FYNNEI. V lost 3 bases and J 3 bases, leaving 2 bases between the germline ends. The CDR3 length is 12 residues. The CDR3 is CASSDYTGELFF. CDR3 DNA sequence: TGTGCCAGCAGTGATTACACCGGGGAGCTGTTTTTT.

This clonotype has at least ten counts. The chain has TRBV10-3 and TRBJ2-6; no reliable D call. Germline V gives CDR1 ENHRY, CDR2 SYGVKD. V was pared by 8 bases and J by 4 bases, with 6 bases between. The CDR3 totals 12 residues. CDR3 in amino acids: CAISNGANVLTF. For the CDR3, the DNA is TGTGCCATCTCTAACGGGGCCAACGTCCTGACTTTC.

This clonotype was picked up many times. The chain employs TRBV11-2 and TRBJ2-3; 9 bases match TRBD1. CDR3 length: 13 residues. The germline V gene encodes CDR1 SGHAT and CDR2 FQNNGV. Germline trimming cut 6 bases from V and 5 bases from J; bases unmatched to any gene: 3. CDR3: CASRGQGQDTQYF. The CDR3 nucleotides read TGTGCCAGCAGGGGACAGGGTCAAGATACGCAGTATTTT.

This clonotype occurred many times. The chain has TRBV28 and TRBJ1-6; unclear D gene. V was pared by 6 bases and J by 10 bases, with 22 bases between. Germline lookup yields CDR1 MDHEN and CDR2 SYDVKM. The CDR3 consists of 16 residues. CDR3 sequence: CASSPDGVGEGSPLHF. The CDR3 DNA is TGTGCCAGCAGCCCAGATGGAGTAGGCGAAGGATCACCCCTCCACTTT.

As for this clonotype: A read error is possible here, since a much larger clone lies one base away. The chain joins TRBV4-2 to TRBJ2-4; D unclear. The CDR3 consists of 18 residues. Germline V gene sequence: CDR1 LGHNA, CDR2 YNFKEQ. This chain's CDR3 is CASSQGENRDRAKNIQHF. The CDR3 DNA reads TGTGCCAGCAGCCAAGGTGAAAATAGAGATCGGGCCAAAAACATTCAGCACTTC.

This clonotype was counted many times. The chain links TRBV6-5 to TRBJ2-7; 9 bases are shared with TRBD1. This CDR3 comprises 16 residues. V shed 0 bases, J shed 5 bases, and the junction held 8 bases outside the gene matches. Germline values: CDR1 MNHEY, CDR2 SVGAGI. The CDR3: CASSYSSGTGKHEQYF. The CDR3 nucleotides read TGTGCCAGCAGTTACTCATCCGGGACAGGGAAGCACGAGCAGTACTTC.

This clonotype has a count of ten or more. This chain joins TRBV7-2 and TRBJ2-2; possible D gene TRBD1, 5 bases. Trimming took 0 bases from V and 1 from J, leaving 9 bases between them. In germline, CDR1 is SGHTA, CDR2 FQGNSA. This CDR3 contains 16 residues. The CDR3 DNA follows: TGTGCCAGCAGCTTAGCAGGCAGGGTGAACACCGGGGAGCTGTTTTTT. It encodes CASSLAGRVNTGELFF.

The table lists this clonotype with a few counts. This chain uses TRBV4-1 with TRBJ2-5; TRBD1 aligns across 8 bases. Germline trimming cut 6 bases from V and 5 bases from J; bases unmatched to any gene: 5. CDR1 is MGHRA and CDR2 is YSYEKL in the germline V gene. The CDR3 extends over 13 amino acids. The CDR3 loop reads CASSDRGKETQYF. CDR3 DNA: TGCGCCAGCAGTGACAGGGGAAAGGAGACCCAGTACTTC.

This sequence joins TRBV10-3 and TRBJ2-1; D could derive from TRBD1 or TRBD2 (7 bases each). There are 18 residues in the CDR3. Germline V gives CDR1 ENHRY, CDR2 SYGVKD. V shed 3 bases and J shed 1 base, with 19 bases lying between them. CDR3 in amino acids: CAISDGGGPGGSYNEQFF. DNA of the CDR3: TGTGCCATCAGTGACGGGGGAGGGCCAGGGGGGTCCTACAATGAGCAGTTCTTC.

This clonotype came up many times. The CDR3, as DNA: TGTGCCAGCGCACGTTTCCTTCCCGGTAACACCATATATTTT. This gives the protein CASARFLPGNTIYF. The rearrangement joins TRBV11-2 to TRBJ1-3, with D hard to call. Germline CDR1 and CDR2: SGHAT and FQNNGV. The CDR3 is 14 amino acids. V dropped 8 bases and J dropped 7 bases, with 18 bases sitting between them.